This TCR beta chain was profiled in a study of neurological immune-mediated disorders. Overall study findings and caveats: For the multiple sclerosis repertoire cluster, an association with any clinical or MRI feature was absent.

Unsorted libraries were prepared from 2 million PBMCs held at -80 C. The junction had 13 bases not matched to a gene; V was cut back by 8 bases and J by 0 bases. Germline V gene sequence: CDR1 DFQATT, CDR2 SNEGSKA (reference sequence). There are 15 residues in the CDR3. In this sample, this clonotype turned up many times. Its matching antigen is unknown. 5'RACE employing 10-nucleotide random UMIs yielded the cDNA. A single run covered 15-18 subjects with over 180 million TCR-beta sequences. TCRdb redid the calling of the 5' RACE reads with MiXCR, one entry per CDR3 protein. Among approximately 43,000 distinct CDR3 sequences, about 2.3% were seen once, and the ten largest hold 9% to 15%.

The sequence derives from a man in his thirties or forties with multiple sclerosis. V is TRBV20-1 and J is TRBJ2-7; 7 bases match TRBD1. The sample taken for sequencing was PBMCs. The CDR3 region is CSTALGGNPSYEQYF. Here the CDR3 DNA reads TGCAGTACCGCCCTAGGGGGCAACCCCTCCTACGAGCAGTACTTC.